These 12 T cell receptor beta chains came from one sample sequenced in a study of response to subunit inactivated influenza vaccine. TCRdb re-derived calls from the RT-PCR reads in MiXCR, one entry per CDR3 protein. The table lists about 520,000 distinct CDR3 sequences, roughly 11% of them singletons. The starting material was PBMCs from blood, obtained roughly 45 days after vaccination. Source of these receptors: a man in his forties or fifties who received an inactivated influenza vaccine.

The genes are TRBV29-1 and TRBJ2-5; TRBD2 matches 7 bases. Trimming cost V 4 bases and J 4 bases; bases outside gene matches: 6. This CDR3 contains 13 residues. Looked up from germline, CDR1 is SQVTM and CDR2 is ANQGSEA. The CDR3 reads CSVGGGSTETQYF. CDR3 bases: TGCAGCGTTGGAGGCGGGAGCACAGAGACCCAGTACTTC.

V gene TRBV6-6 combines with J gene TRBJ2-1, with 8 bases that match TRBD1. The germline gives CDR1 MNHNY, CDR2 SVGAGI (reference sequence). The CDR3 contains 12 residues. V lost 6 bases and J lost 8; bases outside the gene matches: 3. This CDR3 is CASRETGDEQFF. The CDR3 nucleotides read TGTGCCAGCAGGGAGACAGGGGATGAGCAGTTCTTC.

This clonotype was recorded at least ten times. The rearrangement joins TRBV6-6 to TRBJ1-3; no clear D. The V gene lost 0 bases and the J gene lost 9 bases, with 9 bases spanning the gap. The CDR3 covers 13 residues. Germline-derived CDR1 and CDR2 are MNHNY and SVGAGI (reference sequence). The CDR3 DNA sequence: TGTGCCAGCAGTTACTCCGCCGGCGCCACCATATATTTT. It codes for CASSYSAGATIYF.

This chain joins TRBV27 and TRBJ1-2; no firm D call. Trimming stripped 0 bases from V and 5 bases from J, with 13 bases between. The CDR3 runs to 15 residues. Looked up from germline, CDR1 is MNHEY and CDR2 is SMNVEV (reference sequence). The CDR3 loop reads CASSLSPALPYGYTF. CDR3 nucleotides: TGTGCCAGCAGTTTATCGCCTGCACTCCCTTATGGCTACACCTTC.

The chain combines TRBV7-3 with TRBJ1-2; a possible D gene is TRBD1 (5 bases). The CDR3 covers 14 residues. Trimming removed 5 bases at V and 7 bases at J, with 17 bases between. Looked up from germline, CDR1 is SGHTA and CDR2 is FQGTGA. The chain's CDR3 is CASSPGQAGGGYTF. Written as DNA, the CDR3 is TGTGCCAGCAGCCCAGGACAAGCCGGGGGTGGCTACACCTTC.

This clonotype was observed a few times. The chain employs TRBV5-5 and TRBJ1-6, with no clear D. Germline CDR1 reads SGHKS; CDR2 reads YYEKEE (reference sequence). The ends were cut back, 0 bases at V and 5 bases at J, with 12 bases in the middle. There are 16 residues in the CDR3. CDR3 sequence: CASSLATAANNSPLHF. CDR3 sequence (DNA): TGTGCCAGCAGCTTGGCCACGGCAGCAAATAATTCACCCCTCCACTTT.

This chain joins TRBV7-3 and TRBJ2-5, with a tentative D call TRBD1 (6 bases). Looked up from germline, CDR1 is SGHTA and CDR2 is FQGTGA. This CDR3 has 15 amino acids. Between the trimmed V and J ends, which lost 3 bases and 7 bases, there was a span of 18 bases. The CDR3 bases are TGTGCCAGCAGCTTTCTGACAGGAGTGGATATGACCCAGTACTTC. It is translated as CASSFLTGVDMTQYF.

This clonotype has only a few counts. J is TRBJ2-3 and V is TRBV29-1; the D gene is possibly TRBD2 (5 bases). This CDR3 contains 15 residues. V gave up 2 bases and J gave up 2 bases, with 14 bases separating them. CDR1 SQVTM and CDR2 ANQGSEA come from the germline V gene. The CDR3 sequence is CSVEMTGRNTDTQYF. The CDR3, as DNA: TGCAGCGTTGAAATGACGGGGAGAAACACAGATACGCAGTATTTT.

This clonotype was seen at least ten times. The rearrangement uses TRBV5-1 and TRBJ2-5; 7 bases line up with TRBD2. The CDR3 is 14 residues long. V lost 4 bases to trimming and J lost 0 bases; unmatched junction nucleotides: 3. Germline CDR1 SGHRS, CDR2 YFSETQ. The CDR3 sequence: CASSVGTNQETQYF. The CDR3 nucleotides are TGCGCCAGCAGCGTGGGGACTAACCAAGAGACCCAGTACTTC.

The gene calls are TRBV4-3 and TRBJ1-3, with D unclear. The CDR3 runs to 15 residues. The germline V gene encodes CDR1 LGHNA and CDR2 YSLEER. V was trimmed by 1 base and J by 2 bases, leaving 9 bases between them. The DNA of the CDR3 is TGCGCCAGCAGCCAAGGTCCCCAAGCTGGAAACACCATATATTTT. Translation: CASSQGPQAGNTIYF.

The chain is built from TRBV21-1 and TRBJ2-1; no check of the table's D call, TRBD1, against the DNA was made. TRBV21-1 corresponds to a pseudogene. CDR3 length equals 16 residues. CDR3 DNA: TGTGCCAGCAGTAAACCGGGACAGGGGAAAGTCAATGAGCAGTTCTTC. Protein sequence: CASSKPGQGKVNEQFF.

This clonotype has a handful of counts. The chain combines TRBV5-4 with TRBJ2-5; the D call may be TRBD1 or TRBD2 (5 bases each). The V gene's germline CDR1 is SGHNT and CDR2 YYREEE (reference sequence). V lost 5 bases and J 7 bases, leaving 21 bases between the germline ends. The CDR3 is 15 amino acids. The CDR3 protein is CASRKTGSTRGTQYF. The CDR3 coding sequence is TGTGCCAGCAGAAAAACAGGCTCTACTCGGGGGACCCAGTACTTC. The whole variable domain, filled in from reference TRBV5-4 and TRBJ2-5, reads ETGVTQSPTHLIKTRGQQVTLRCSSQSGHNTVSWYQQALGQGPQFIFQYYREEENGRGNFPPRFSGLQFPNYSSELNVNALELDDSALYLCASRKTGSTRGTQYFGPGTRLLVL.